Here is one TCR beta chain with its context. Its matching antigen is unknown. The record originates from a study of human thymus T cells. Regarding the study as a whole: What appeared biased in thymic and blood repertoires was the usage of V and J genes.

Surgeons resected thymus tissue during corrective heart surgery. Donation came from healthy Finnish infants having corrective surgery for congenital heart defects. Germline V gene sequence: CDR1 SGHDT, CDR2 YYEEEE. V lost 4 bases and J lost 5, with 21 bases in between. There are 17 residues in the CDR3. Measured with immunoSEQ multiplex PCR; TCRdb has only the in-frame clones, and not every one. The sample consists of roughly 86,000 clones, just over 95% of them appearing once. The origin of this receptor is a boy in the first two years of life with a congenital heart defect but otherwise immunologically healthy. The sequenced material came from thymus tissue. The chain links TRBV5-6 to TRBJ2-2, with D possibly called TRBD1 or TRBD2 (5 bases each). The CDR3 protein is CASSPKGPKIGTGELFF. CDR3 in DNA: TGTGCCAGCAGCCCAAAGGGACCGAAGATAGGGACCGGGGAGCTGTTTTTT.